The present T cell receptor (beta chain) was sequenced within a study of regulatory T cells in long-lasting Graves disease. This clonotype was detected many times. Time point specified: persistent/refractory GD, antithyroid drugs over 5 years with positive TRAb. The authors made the TCR library using RNA they extracted from PBMCs. The CDR3 length is 15 residues. Trimming took 1 base from V and 4 from J; bases not matched to a gene: 10. Per germline, CDR1 GTSNPN and CDR2 SVGIG (reference sequence). To make TCR beta libraries, researchers used iRepertoire HTBI primers and Arm-PCR of CDR3 regions. Using its own MiXCR run on the multiplex PCR reads, TCRdb lists one record per CDR3 protein. The sample holds about 300,000 distinct CDR3 sequences, 20% to 25% seen once.

The chain joins TRBV30 to TRBJ2-7, with TRBD1 matching over 7 bases. Sequences were derived from peripheral blood mononuclear cells (PBMCs), sampled when the disease was refractory, from a patient treated with antithyroid drugs. This clonotype was sampled from a female donor with Graves disease. As DNA, the CDR3 is TGTGCCTGGAGTGGCGACAGGGTAACTAAGTACGAGCAGTACTTC. This translates into CAWSGDRVTKYEQYF.